This TCR beta chain was sequenced during a study of T-cell memory formation after mild COVID-19. Germline V gene sequence: CDR1 LGHNA, CDR2 YNFKEQ. CDR3 length equals 16 residues. V gave up 4 bases and J gave up 0 bases, with 13 bases separating them. This clonotype was found a few times. Each CDR3 protein gets one entry after TCRdb re-called the 5' RACE reads with MiXCR. Here the sample spans 300,000 or so distinct CDR3 sequences, about 16% being singletons. This sequence joins TRBV4-2 and TRBJ1-3; D may be TRBD1 (6 bases). Sequencing was carried out using PBMCs or a T cell subset sorted from them (not recorded which). The clonotype originates from a man aged 18 to 30 who had mild COVID-19 (a few samples of this study predate the infection). Cell type and time point are not known. In DNA form, the CDR3 reads TGTGCCAGCAGCCCAACAGGGCAGCGCTCTGGAAACACCATATATTTT. Residues: CASSPTGQRSGNTIYF.